The clone carrying this T cell receptor (beta chain) was seen once. Sequencing used immunoSEQ multiplex PCR; TCRdb keeps in-frame clones, though not all of them. The sample lists almost 400,000 clones, roughly 90% seen once, with approximately 1% in the top ten. The data were taken from a study of blood T cell repertoires in COVID-19. Study-level background: Some COVID-19 samples were acute and others convalescent; all came from the United States, Italy and Spain. PBMCs, B-cell-depleted T cells, or T cells were the source of the cDNA or gDNA that made up the material.

Germline values: CDR1 LNHDA, CDR2 SQIVND (reference sequence). V gave up 3 bases and J gave up 0 bases, with 15 bases separating them. CDR3 length: 16 residues. Assignments of participants to cohorts depended upon their own reported clinical history. The specimen sequenced was PBMCs or T cells enriched from blood (not recorded which). This TCR was sampled from a woman aged 30 to 39 with acute COVID-19. The chain links TRBV19 to TRBJ2-7, with D perhaps matching TRBD1 (6 bases). CDR3: CASSIIGQRGSYEQYF. The DNA for the CDR3 is TGTGCCAGTAGTATTATCGGACAGAGAGGCTCCTACGAGCAGTACTTC.